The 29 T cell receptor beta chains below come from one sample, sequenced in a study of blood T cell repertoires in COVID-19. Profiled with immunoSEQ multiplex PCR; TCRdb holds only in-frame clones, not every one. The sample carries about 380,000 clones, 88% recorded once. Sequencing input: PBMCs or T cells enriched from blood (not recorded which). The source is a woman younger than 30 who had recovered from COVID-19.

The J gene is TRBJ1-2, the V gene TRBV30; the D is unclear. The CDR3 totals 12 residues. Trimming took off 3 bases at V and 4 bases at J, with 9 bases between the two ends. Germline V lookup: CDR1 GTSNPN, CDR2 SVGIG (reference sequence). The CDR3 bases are TGTGCCTGGAGGTCGGGGATCTATGGCTACACCTTC. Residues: CAWRSGIYGYTF.

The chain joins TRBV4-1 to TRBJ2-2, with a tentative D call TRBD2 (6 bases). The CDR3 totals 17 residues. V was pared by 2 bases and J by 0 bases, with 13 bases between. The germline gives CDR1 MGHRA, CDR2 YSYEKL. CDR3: CASSQPYGTPNTGELFF. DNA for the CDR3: TGCGCCAGCAGCCAACCCTATGGGACTCCGAACACCGGGGAGCTGTTTTTT.

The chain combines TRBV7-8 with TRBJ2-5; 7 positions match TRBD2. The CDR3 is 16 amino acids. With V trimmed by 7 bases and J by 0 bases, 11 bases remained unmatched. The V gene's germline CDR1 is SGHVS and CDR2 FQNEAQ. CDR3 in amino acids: CASTQDAAGYQETQYF. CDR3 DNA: TGTGCCAGCACCCAGGACGCAGCGGGGTACCAAGAGACCCAGTACTTC.

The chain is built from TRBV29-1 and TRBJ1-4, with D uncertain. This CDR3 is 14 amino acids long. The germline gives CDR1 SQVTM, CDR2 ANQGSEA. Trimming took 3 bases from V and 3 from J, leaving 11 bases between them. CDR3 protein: CSVDNGEPNEKLFF. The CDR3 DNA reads TGCAGCGTTGATAACGGGGAACCTAATGAAAAACTGTTTTTT. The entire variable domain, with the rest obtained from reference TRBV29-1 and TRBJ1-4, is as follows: SAVISQKPSRDICQRGTSLTIQCQVDSQVTMMFWYRQQPGQSLTLIATANQGSEATYESGFVIDKFPISRPNLTFSTLTVSNMSPEDSSIYLCSVDNGEPNEKLFFGSGTQLSVL.

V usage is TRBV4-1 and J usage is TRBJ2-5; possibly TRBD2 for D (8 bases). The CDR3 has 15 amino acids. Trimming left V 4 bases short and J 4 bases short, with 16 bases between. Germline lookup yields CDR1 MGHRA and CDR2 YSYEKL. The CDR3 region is CASSPQGTRGETQYF. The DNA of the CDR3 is TGCGCCAGCAGCCCACAGGGGACTAGAGGAGAGACCCAGTACTTC.

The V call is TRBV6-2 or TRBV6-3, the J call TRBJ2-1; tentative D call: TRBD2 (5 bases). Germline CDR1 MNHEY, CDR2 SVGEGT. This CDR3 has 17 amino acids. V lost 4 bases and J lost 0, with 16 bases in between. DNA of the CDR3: TGTGCCAGCAGTTCGGGGTTGGAGGTTAGCTCCTACAATGAGCAGTTCTTC. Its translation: CASSSGLEVSSYNEQFF.

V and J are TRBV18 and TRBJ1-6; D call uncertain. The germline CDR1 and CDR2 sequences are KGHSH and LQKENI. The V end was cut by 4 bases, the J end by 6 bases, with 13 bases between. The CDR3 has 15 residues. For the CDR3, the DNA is TGTGCCAGCTCACAAACACCTTTCACTAATTCACCCCTCCACTTT. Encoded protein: CASSQTPFTNSPLHF. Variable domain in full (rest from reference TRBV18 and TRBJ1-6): NAGVMQNPRHLVRRRGQEARLRCSPMKGHSHVYWYRQLPEEGLKFMVYLQKENIIDESGMPKERFSAEFPKEGPSILRIQQVVRGDSAAYFCASSQTPFTNSPLHFGNGTRLTVT.

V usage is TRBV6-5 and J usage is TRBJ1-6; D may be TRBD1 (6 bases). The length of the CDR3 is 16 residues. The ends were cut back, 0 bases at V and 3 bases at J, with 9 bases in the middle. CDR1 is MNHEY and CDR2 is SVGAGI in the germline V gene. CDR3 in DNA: TGTGCCAGCAGTTACTCAACAGGGTTCTATAATTCACCCCTCCACTTT. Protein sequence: CASSYSTGFYNSPLHF.

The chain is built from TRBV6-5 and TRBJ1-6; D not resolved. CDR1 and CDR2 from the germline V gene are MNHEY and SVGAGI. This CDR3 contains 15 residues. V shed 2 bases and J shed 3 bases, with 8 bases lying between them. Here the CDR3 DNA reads TGTGCCAGCAGTTACGGACTCTTCTATAATTCACCCCTCCACTTT. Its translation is CASSYGLFYNSPLHF.

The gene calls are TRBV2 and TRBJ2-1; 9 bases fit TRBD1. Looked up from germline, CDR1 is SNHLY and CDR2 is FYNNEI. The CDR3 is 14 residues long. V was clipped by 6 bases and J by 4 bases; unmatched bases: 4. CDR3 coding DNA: TGTGCCAGCAGGCTCGGGACAGGGTACAATGAGCAGTTCTTC. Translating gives CASRLGTGYNEQFF.

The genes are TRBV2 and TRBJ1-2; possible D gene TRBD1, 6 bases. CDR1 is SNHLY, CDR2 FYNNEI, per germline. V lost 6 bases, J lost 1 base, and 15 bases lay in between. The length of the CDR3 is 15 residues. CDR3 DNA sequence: TGTGCCAGCAGGGAACAGGGCAGGGTTAACTATGGCTACACCTTC. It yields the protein CASREQGRVNYGYTF.

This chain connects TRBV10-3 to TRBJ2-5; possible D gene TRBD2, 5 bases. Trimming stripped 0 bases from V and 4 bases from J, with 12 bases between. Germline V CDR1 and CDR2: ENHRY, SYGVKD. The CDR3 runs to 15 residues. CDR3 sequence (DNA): TGTGCCATCAGTGAGTCGGGTGGACGGGGAGAGACCCAGTACTTC. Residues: CAISESGGRGETQYF.

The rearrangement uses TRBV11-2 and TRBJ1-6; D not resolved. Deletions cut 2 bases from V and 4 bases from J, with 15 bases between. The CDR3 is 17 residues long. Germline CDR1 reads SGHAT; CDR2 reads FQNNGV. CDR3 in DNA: TGTGCCAGCAGCTTACACGCGGGCGGCGGGTATAATTCACCCCTCCACTTT. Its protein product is CASSLHAGGGYNSPLHF. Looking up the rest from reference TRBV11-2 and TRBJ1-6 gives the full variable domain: EAGVAQSPRYKIIEKRQSVAFWCNPISGHATLYWYQQILGQGPKLLIQFQNNGVVDDSQLPKDRFSAERLKGVDSTLKIQPAKLEDSAVYLCASSLHAGGGYNSPLHFGNGTRLTVT.

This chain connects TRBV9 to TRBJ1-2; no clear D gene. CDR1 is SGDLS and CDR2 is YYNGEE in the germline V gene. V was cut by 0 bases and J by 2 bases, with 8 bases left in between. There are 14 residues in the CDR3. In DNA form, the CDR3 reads TGTGCCAGCAGCGTAGGTAGTCTAAACTATGGCTACACCTTC. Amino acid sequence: CASSVGSLNYGYTF.

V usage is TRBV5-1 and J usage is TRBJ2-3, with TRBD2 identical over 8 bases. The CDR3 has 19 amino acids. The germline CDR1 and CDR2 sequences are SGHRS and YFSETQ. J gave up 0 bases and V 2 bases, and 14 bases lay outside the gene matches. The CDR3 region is CASSLTVEAGASSTDTQYF. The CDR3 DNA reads TGCGCCAGCAGCTTAACGGTGGAAGCGGGGGCCTCTAGCACAGATACGCAGTATTTT.

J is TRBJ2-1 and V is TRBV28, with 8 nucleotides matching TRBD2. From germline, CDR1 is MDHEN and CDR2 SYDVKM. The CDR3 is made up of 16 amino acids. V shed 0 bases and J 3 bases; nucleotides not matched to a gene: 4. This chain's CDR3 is CASSLWGLAGYNEQFF. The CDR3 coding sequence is TGTGCCAGCAGTTTATGGGGCCTAGCGGGCTACAATGAGCAGTTCTTC.

CDR3 nucleotides: TGTGCCAGCAGCTTACCGGGACTAGATTCCTACGAGCAGTACTTC. It translates to CASSLPGLDSYEQYF. J is TRBJ2-7 and V is TRBV11-2, with 8 positions matching TRBD2. After removal of 2 bases from V and 1 base from J, the junction contained 4 bases not matched to a gene. Germline V gene sequence: CDR1 SGHAT, CDR2 FQNNGV. CDR3 length: 15 residues.

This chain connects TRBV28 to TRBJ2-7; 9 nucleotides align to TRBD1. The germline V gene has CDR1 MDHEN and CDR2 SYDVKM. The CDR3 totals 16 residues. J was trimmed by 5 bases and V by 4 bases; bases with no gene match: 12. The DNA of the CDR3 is TGTGCCAGCAGTTACACCCAAGGGGACAGGGACCACGAGCAGTACTTC. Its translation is CASSYTQGDRDHEQYF.

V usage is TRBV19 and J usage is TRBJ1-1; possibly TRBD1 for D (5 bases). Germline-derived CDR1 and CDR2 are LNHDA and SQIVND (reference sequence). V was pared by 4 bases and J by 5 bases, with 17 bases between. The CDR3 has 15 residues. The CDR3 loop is CASSRTSGAGTEAFF. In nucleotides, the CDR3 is TGTGCCAGTAGTAGAACGAGCGGGGCCGGTACTGAAGCTTTCTTT.

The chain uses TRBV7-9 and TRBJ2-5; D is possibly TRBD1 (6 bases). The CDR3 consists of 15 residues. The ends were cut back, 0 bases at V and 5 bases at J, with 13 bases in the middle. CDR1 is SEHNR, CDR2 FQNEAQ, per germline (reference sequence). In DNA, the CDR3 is TGTGCCAGCAGCTTAGCGTTCAGGGGTGGGGAGACCCAGTACTTC. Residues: CASSLAFRGGETQYF.

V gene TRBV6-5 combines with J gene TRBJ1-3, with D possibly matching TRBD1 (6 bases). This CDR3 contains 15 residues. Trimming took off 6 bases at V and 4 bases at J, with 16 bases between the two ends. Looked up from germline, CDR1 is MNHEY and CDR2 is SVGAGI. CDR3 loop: CASSIRYRAGNTIYF. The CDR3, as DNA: TGTGCCAGCAGCATTCGCTACAGGGCCGGAAACACCATATATTTT.

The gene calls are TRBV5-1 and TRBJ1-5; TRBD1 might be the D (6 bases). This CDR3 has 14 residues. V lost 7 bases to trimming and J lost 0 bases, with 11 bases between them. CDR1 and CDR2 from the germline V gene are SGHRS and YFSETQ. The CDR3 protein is CASGPGDSNQPQHF. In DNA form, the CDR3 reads TGCGCCAGCGGACCAGGGGATAGCAATCAGCCCCAGCATTTT.

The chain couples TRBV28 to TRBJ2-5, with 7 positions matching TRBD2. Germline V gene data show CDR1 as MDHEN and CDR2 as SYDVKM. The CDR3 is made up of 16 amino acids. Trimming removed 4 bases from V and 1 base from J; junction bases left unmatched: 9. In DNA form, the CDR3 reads TGTGCCAGCAGTTCTCGAAAAGCGGGACTCCAAGAGACCCAGTACTTC. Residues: CASSSRKAGLQETQYF.

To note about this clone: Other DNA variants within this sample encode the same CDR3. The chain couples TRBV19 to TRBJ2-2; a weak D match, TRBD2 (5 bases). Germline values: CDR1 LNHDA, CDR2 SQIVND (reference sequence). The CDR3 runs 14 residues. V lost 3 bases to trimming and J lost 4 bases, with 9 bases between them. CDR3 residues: CASSIPGVTGELFF. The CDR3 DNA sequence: TGTGCCAGTAGTATCCCCGGGGTCACCGGGGAGCTGTTTTTT.

CDR3 nucleotide sequence: TGTGCCAGCAGCCCCCGGACAAGGGCAGATACGCAGTATTTT. Its protein is CASSPRTRADTQYF. The chain joins TRBV11-2 to TRBJ2-3; perhaps TRBD1 as D (5 bases). Trimming shortened V by 5 bases and J by 4 bases, and 13 bases separated the two germline ends. CDR1 is SGHAT, CDR2 FQNNGV, per germline. The CDR3 contains 14 residues.

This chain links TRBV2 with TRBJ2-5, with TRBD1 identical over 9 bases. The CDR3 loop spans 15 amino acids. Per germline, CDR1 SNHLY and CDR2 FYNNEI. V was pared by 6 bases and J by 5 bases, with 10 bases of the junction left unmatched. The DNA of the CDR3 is TGTGCCAGCAGAAAACGGGACAGGGCAGCGGAGACCCAGTACTTC. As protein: CASRKRDRAAETQYF.

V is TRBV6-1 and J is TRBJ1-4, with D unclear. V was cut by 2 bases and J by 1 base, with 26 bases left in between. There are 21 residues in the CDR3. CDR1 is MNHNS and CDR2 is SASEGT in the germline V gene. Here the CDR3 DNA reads TGTGCCAGCAGTGAAAACCCTGAATGGTTTTTGGCAGCGGAAACTAATGAAAAACTGTTTTTT. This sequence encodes CASSENPEWFLAAETNEKLFF.

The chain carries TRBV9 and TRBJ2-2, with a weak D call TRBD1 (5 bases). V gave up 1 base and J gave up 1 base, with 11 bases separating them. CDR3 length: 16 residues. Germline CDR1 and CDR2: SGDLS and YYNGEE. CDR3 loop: CASSVRQGGNTGELFF. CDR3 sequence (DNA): TGTGCCAGCAGCGTACGCCAGGGCGGGAACACCGGGGAGCTGTTTTTT.

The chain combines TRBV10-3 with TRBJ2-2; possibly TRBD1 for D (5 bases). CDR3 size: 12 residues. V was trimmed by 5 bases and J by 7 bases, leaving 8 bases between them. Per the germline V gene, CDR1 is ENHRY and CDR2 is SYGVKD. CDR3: CAISRGSGELFF. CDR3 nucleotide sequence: TGTGCCATCAGTAGGGGCAGCGGGGAGCTGTTTTTT.